This is a list of T cell receptor beta chains from one sample in a study of T cells expressing NK-cell markers. TCRdb reprocessed the 5' RACE reads and stores each CDR3 protein as one record, lacking DNA. The table counts approximately 420,000 distinct CDR3 sequences; around a tenth lies in the top ten. The sample comprised blood T cells: a sorted CD56 or NKG2C T cell subset, CD4+ or CD8+ T cells, or bulk PBMC T cells (not recorded which). The source is a woman aged 50 to 65 in good health. CDR3s include the opening cysteine and the closing phenylalanine or tryptophan.

TRBJ2-2	TRBV11-2	CASRITPGAGELFF
TRBJ1-1	TRBV15	CATSADSMDTEAFF
TRBJ1-2	TRBV14	CASKISGQNYGYTF
TRBJ2-1	TRBV3-1	CASSQRYRSSYNEQFF
TRBJ1-2	TRBV6-2/TRBV6-3	CASTQRQGSYTF
TRBJ1-6	TRBV6-6	CATKRGDLNSPLHF
TRBJ2-1	TRBV6-2/TRBV6-3	CASSYSLGNEQFF
TRBJ1-1	TRBV4-1	CASSQTPGKQGGGTEAFF
TRBJ2-7	TRBV29-1	CSATLGGSYEQYF
TRBJ1-6	TRBV3-1	CASSPSGSSYNSPLHF
TRBJ2-7	TRBV6-1	CASSSVEGHEQYF
TRBJ1-5	TRBV27	CASAGTGVQPQHF
TRBJ2-3	TRBV19	CASISPTDTQYF
TRBJ2-3	TRBV10-3	CAINRSPRGDDTDTQYF
TRBJ2-1	TRBV5-1	CASSIDPGGMNEQFF